The 21 T cell receptor beta chains presented below share a single source sample, sequenced in a study of naive and memory T cell subsets (dated by TCRdb to 2017 to 2019). Preparation of the library involved UMI-ligation and nested PCR. Sequencing was performed on an Illumina MiSeq. The beta constant-region primer was an equimolar mix of two oligonucleotides covering both TRBC1 and TRBC2. The ligated cDNA went through four rounds of PCR with nested alpha and beta constant-region primers together with the SP2 primer. TCRdb passed the public sequencing reads through fastp at Q25 and MiXCR, retaining productive beta sequences. Each CDR3 protein appears once, grouped with its most common genes and DNA. The sample profile shows tens of thousands of distinct CDR3 sequences; approximately 17% of them were found once. The ten biggest clones cover 3% to 4% of the sample. The sequencing input was effector memory CD4+ T cells from blood. Explained via the paper, the cell subset or site label denotes: effector memory, CD45RA- CD27-. These receptors were obtained from a human donor in good health.

This clonotype has ten or more counts. V is TRBV6-5 and J is TRBJ2-1; D perhaps matches TRBD1 (6 bases). This CDR3 spans 13 amino acids. The germline V gene encodes CDR1 MNHEY and CDR2 SVGAGI. The germline V and J ends were trimmed by 6 bases and 6 bases, with 12 bases remaining between them. CDR3 sequence reads: CASRLGQFNEQFF. The CDR3, as DNA: TGTGCCAGCAGACTCGGACAGTTCAATGAGCAGTTCTTC.

This chain joins TRBV5-1 and TRBJ2-1; TRBD2 matches at 16 bases. The V gene's germline CDR1 is SGHRS and CDR2 YFSETQ. The V segment lost 4 bases and the J segment 8 bases; nucleotides outside the gene matches: 6. This CDR3 is built from 16 residues. The CDR3 DNA is TGCGCCAGCAGCCTAGGGACTAGCGGGAGGGTTGATGAGCAGTTCTTC. It specifies CASSLGTSGRVDEQFF.

This chain's CDR3 is CASTRVTGGTGELFF. CDR3 bases: TGTGCCAGCACTCGCGTTACAGGGGGCACCGGGGAGCTGTTTTTT. The chain couples TRBV6-1 to TRBJ2-2; 8 bases map to TRBD1. The junction had 8 bases not matched to a gene; V was cut back by 7 bases and J by 4 bases. Looked up from germline, CDR1 is MNHNS and CDR2 is SASEGT. This CDR3 is 15 amino acids long.

The genes are TRBV5-1 and TRBJ1-2; D call uncertain. The CDR3 runs 13 residues. The ends were cut back, 4 bases at V and 4 bases at J, with 11 bases in the middle. Germline assignment: CDR1 SGHRS and CDR2 YFSETQ. CDR3 DNA sequence: TGCGCCAGCAGCCCCCGTATTGCCTATGGCTACACCTTC. It encodes CASSPRIAYGYTF.

This chain links TRBV30 with TRBJ1-1; possibly TRBD1 for D (5 bases). Germline V CDR1 and CDR2: GTSNPN, SVGIG (reference sequence). The CDR3 is 13 amino acids. V dropped 3 bases and J dropped 1 base, with 9 bases sitting between them. The CDR3 protein is CAWRRQPNTEAFF. CDR3 in DNA: TGTGCCTGGAGGCGACAGCCGAACACTGAAGCTTTCTTT.

V and J are TRBV12-3 or TRBV12-4 and TRBJ2-1; D is perhaps TRBD1 or TRBD2 (6 bases each). CDR3 length: 15 residues. Between the trimmed V and J ends, which lost 6 bases and 7 bases, there was a span of 19 bases. Here the CDR3 DNA reads TGTGCCAGCAGCCCGTGGGGGGCGTCGGTGAATGAGCAGTTCTTC. Its protein is CASSPWGASVNEQFF.

This clonotype has at least ten counts. The chain is built from TRBV20-1 and TRBJ2-5, with D perhaps assigned TRBD1 or TRBD2 (5 bases each). Trimming removed 0 bases at V and 7 bases at J, with 12 bases between. The CDR3 runs to 13 residues. CDR1 and CDR2 from the germline V gene are DFQATT and SNEGSKA (reference sequence). The CDR3: CSARDEGTWTQYF. Written as DNA, the CDR3 is TGCAGTGCTAGAGATGAAGGGACGTGGACCCAGTACTTC.

This clonotype ranks as medium-sized. The chain recombines TRBV7-9 with TRBJ1-5; 10 bases map to TRBD1. Trimming took 10 bases from V and 5 from J; bases not matched to a gene: 14. Germline V gives CDR1 SEHNR, CDR2 FQNEAQ (reference sequence). The CDR3 has 16 amino acids. CDR3 protein: CATTPTGDRGYQPQHF. Here the CDR3 DNA reads TGTGCCACCACCCCAACCGGGGACAGGGGCTATCAGCCCCAGCATTTT.

The chain carries TRBV5-5 and TRBJ2-7, with D perhaps TRBD2 (6 bases). CDR1 SGHKS and CDR2 YYEKEE come from the germline V gene (reference sequence). Trimming stripped 1 base from V and 7 bases from J, with 12 bases between. The length of the CDR3 is 13 residues. CDR3 sequence reads: CASSLWGLGEQYF. The CDR3 region has the DNA TGTGCCAGCAGCTTGTGGGGACTCGGGGAGCAGTACTTC.

This clonotype was seen a handful of times. The V and J genes are TRBV11-2 and TRBJ1-2; no definite D call. The ends were cut back, 0 bases at V and 4 bases at J, with 12 bases in the middle. The CDR3 loop spans 15 amino acids. The V gene's germline CDR1 is SGHAT and CDR2 FQNNGV. The CDR3 region is CASSLDLTRSYGYTF. The CDR3 DNA follows: TGTGCCAGCAGCTTAGATCTAACCAGGTCCTATGGCTACACCTTC.

The table lists this clonotype with a few counts. The chain has TRBV9 and TRBJ2-7; 8 bases are a match to TRBD1. Looked up from germline, CDR1 is SGDLS and CDR2 is YYNGEE. The CDR3 has 14 amino acids. Trimming took 4 bases from V and 7 from J; bases not matched to a gene: 10. Here the CDR3 reads CASSPRQGTGEQYF. As DNA, the CDR3 is TGTGCCAGCAGCCCCCGACAGGGGACCGGGGAGCAGTACTTC.

This rearrangement joins TRBV28 to TRBJ2-7; perhaps TRBD1 as D (6 bases). This CDR3 region has 14 residues. In germline, CDR1 is MDHEN, CDR2 SYDVKM. Between the trimmed V and J ends, which lost 6 bases and 4 bases, there was a span of 16 bases. CDR3 nucleotide sequence: TGTGCCAGCAGGAAACAGGGAATTGGGTACGAGCAGTACTTC. Translation: CASRKQGIGYEQYF.

This chain links TRBV29-1 with TRBJ2-7; maybe TRBD2 (7 bases). Germline CDR1 reads SQVTM; CDR2 reads ANQGSEA. V was pared by 2 bases and J by 6 bases, with 11 bases between. The CDR3 is 12 residues long. Written as DNA, the CDR3 is TGCAGCGTTGAAAGGGGGGGTGGCGAGCAGTACTTC. It translates to CSVERGGGEQYF.

J is TRBJ2-7 and V is TRBV28; D perhaps matches TRBD1 (6 bases). CDR3 length: 13 amino acids. Germline CDR1 MDHEN, CDR2 SYDVKM. Trimming left V 11 bases short and J 6 bases short, with 20 bases between. CDR3 DNA sequence: TGTGCCTCCAAGGGGGTTGTAGTGGGCGAGCAGTACTTC. It encodes CASKGVVVGEQYF.

Only a few counts were recorded for this clonotype. The rearrangement joins TRBV9 to TRBJ1-1; weak D call: TRBD1 (5 bases). The V and J ends lost 0 bases and 3 bases respectively, with 9 bases between them. Germline loops: CDR1 SGDLS, CDR2 YYNGEE. This CDR3 has 14 residues. Here the CDR3 DNA reads TGTGCCAGCAGCGTAGAGCAGGGAGACACTGAAGCTTTCTTT. As protein: CASSVEQGDTEAFF.

V gene TRBV20-1 combines with J gene TRBJ2-1; 10 bases line up with TRBD2. This CDR3 is 18 amino acids long. After removal of 0 bases from V and 3 bases from J, the junction contained 11 bases not matched to a gene. The germline V gene encodes CDR1 DFQATT and CDR2 SNEGSKA (reference sequence). CDR3 residues: CSARDLSSGSRVYNEQFF. DNA of the CDR3: TGCAGTGCTAGAGATCTTTCTAGCGGGAGTAGAGTCTACAATGAGCAGTTCTTC.

This chain joins TRBV16 and TRBJ2-5, with D perhaps TRBD2 (5 bases). The germline V and J ends were trimmed by 0 bases and 7 bases, with 12 bases remaining between them. Germline CDR1 reads KGHSY; CDR2 reads FQNENV. There are 14 residues in the CDR3. The DNA of the CDR3 is TGTGCCAGCAGCCAATCCGACTATTTTGCGACCCAGTACTTC. The encoded protein is CASSQSDYFATQYF.

The V and J genes are TRBV11-2 and TRBJ2-5; TRBD2 aligns across 8 bases. V dropped 7 bases and J dropped 7; count of bases not matched to a gene: 17. The CDR3 runs to 16 residues. The germline V gene has CDR1 SGHAT and CDR2 FQNNGV. CDR3 sequence reads: CASNSDPAGGSGTQYF. In DNA, the CDR3 is TGTGCCAGCAACAGTGACCCTGCGGGGGGTTCGGGGACCCAGTACTTC. The variable domain in full, completed from reference TRBV11-2 and TRBJ2-5, reads EAGVAQSPRYKIIEKRQSVAFWCNPISGHATLYWYQQILGQGPKLLIQFQNNGVVDDSQLPKDRFSAERLKGVDSTLKIQPAKLEDSAVYLCASNSDPAGGSGTQYFGPGTRLLVL.

This clonotype was recorded many times. The rearrangement links TRBV6-1 to TRBJ1-5; 7 nucleotides agree with TRBD1. The CDR3 spans 16 residues. The V gene end was trimmed by 4 bases and the J gene end by 6 bases; junction bases not matched to a gene: 12. Germline CDR1 and CDR2: MNHNS and SASEGT. CDR3 coding DNA: TGTGCCAGCAGTGGGAACGGGAGAGGGGGCAGTCAGCCCCAGCATTTT. Protein: CASSGNGRGGSQPQHF.

The chain has TRBV6-5 and TRBJ1-2; D remains ambiguous. The V gene lost 6 bases and the J gene lost 8 bases, with 19 bases spanning the gap. This CDR3 contains 14 residues. CDR1 MNHEY and CDR2 SVGAGI come from the germline V gene. The CDR3 DNA reads as TGTGCCAGCAGACGATCGGACCCAATACGGGGCTACACCTTC. It yields the protein CASRRSDPIRGYTF.

This clonotype was recorded a few times. The chain links TRBV6-5 to TRBJ1-2; no clear D gene. V lost 4 bases, J lost 3 bases, and 9 bases lay in between. This CDR3 region has 13 residues. The germline V gene has CDR1 MNHEY and CDR2 SVGAGI. CDR3 in DNA: TGTGCCAGCAGTTTGGGTTTAGACTATGGCTACACCTTC. This sequence encodes CASSLGLDYGYTF.